The 25 T cell receptor beta chains below were found in one sample sequenced in a study of CD8+CD57+ T cells in acquired aplastic anemia. The use of genomic DNA as template underpinned the TCR beta VDJ and CDR3 profiling. From the reads, TCRdb called clonotypes with MiXCR, one entry per CDR3 protein. The top ten hold 1.1% of the sample, which has some 170,000 distinct CDR3 sequences, around 40% seen once. The specimen sequenced was sorted CD4+, CD8+, or CD8+CD57+ T cells (not recorded which) from PBMCs. These receptors were obtained from a human donor in good health.

This clonotype was observed many times. This rearrangement joins TRBV6-1 to TRBJ2-7; D gene uncertain. This CDR3 region has 15 residues. CDR1 MNHNS and CDR2 SASEGT come from the germline V gene. Trimming pared 1 base from V and 5 bases from J, leaving 15 bases between. The CDR3 loop is CASSEGTVRRNEQYF. In DNA form, the CDR3 reads TGTGCCAGCAGTGAAGGCACGGTTAGGCGGAACGAGCAGTACTTC.

This chain links TRBV5-1 with TRBJ2-6; no clear D gene. Trimming cost V 4 bases and J 0 bases, with 17 bases left between them. Germline assignment: CDR1 SGHRS and CDR2 YFSETQ. The CDR3 covers 18 residues. This CDR3 reads CASSPSVSADSGANVLTF. DNA of the CDR3: TGCGCCAGCAGCCCGTCGGTGAGTGCTGACTCTGGGGCCAACGTCCTGACTTTC.

In regard to this clonotype: One base away lies a much larger clone, so this may be a sequencing read error. The rearrangement links TRBV7-9 to TRBJ1-2, with D uncertain. V was pared by 0 bases and J by 10 bases, with 18 bases between. Germline-derived CDR1 and CDR2 are SEHNR and FQNEAQ (reference sequence). The CDR3 spans 15 residues. Written as DNA, the CDR3 is TGTGCCAGCAGCTTAGCAGGGTCGATTAGAGGTGACTACACCTTC. Translating it yields CASSLAGSIRGDYTF.

This clonotype was detected once. Possible read error: a much larger clone is one base away. The gene calls are TRBV5-4 and TRBJ2-1, with TRBD2 matching over 8 bases. Per the germline V gene, CDR1 is SGHNT and CDR2 is YYREEE (reference sequence). V gave up 3 bases and J gave up 6 bases; unmatched junction bases: 11. The CDR3 is 16 residues long. CDR3 amino acids: CASSYMSGSGGNEQFF. As DNA, the CDR3 is TGTGCCAGCAGCTATATGAGCGGGAGTGGAGGCAATGAGCAGTTCTTC.

This clonotype was detected many times. The CDR3 reads CASSYSGGQGAGEQYF. In DNA form, the CDR3 reads TGTGCCAGCAGTTACTCTGGCGGACAGGGGGCGGGGGAGCAGTACTTC. The chain recombines TRBV6-5 with TRBJ2-7; TRBD1 matches 11 bases. CDR1 and CDR2 (germline): MNHEY, SVGAGI. J gave up 7 bases and V 0 bases, and 8 bases lay outside the gene matches. CDR3 length equals 16 residues.

This clonotype was seen a handful of times. The genes are TRBV12-3 or TRBV12-4 and TRBJ2-2; 11 nucleotides line up with TRBD2. CDR3 length: 17 amino acids. V shed 7 bases and J 7 bases; nucleotides not matched to a gene: 14. The DNA of the CDR3 is TGTGCCAGCACCCCGGCAGGGCTAGCGGGGGGAAACGGGGAGCTGTTTTTT. This translates into CASTPAGLAGGNGELFF.

The rearrangement uses TRBV9 and TRBJ1-2; TRBD1 agrees at 8 bases. The CDR3 is 16 amino acids. CDR1 and CDR2 (germline): SGDLS, YYNGEE. J was trimmed by 4 bases and V by 0 bases; bases with no gene match: 8. The CDR3 is CASSVGPTGASYGYTF. As DNA, the CDR3 is TGTGCCAGCAGCGTAGGTCCGACAGGGGCGAGCTATGGCTACACCTTC.

The rearrangement uses TRBV20-1 and TRBJ2-3; 9 bases match TRBD2. The CDR3 extends over 19 amino acids. The germline V gene has CDR1 DFQATT and CDR2 SNEGSKA (reference sequence). V trimming: 0 bases; J trimming: 6 bases; junction bases outside the gene matches: 19. CDR3: CSARDLKASGKGAGDTQYF. The CDR3 nucleotides read TGCAGTGCTAGAGATTTGAAGGCTAGCGGGAAGGGGGCCGGCGATACGCAGTATTTT.

CDR3 nucleotides: TGTGCCAGCAGTGTTGGGACAGGATTAGGTTCACCCCTCCACTTT. Translation gives CASSVGTGLGSPLHF. The chain combines TRBV25-1 with TRBJ1-6; 8 nucleotides match TRBD1. Germline CDR1 and CDR2: MGHDK and SYGVNS. J was trimmed by 9 bases and V by 4 bases; bases with no gene match: 8. The CDR3 has 15 residues.

CDR3 sequence (DNA): TGTGCCAGCAGCCTTACTAGCGGTGGCACCGGGGAGCTGTTTTTT. It yields the protein CASSLTSGGTGELFF. V and J are TRBV7-3 and TRBJ2-2, with TRBD2 matching over 8 bases. The CDR3 extends over 15 amino acids. The V gene end was trimmed by 5 bases and the J gene end by 4 bases; junction bases not matched to a gene: 6. CDR1 SGHTA and CDR2 FQGTGA come from the germline V gene.

This clonotype was picked up many times. V gene TRBV11-2 combines with J gene TRBJ1-5; possible D gene TRBD1, 5 bases. The germline V and J ends were trimmed by 5 bases and 10 bases, with 12 bases remaining between them. The CDR3 has 12 residues. Per germline, CDR1 SGHAT and CDR2 FQNNGV. CDR3 bases: TGTGCCAGCAGCGGGGGGGTTTCACCCCAGCATTTT. This codes for CASSGGVSPQHF.

This clonotype was seen repeatedly, ten times or more. The chain has TRBV12-5 and TRBJ2-1; weak D call: TRBD1 (6 bases). V was pared by 5 bases and J by 4 bases, with 12 bases between. Germline V gene lookup returns CDR1 LGHNT and CDR2 FRNRAP. CDR3 size: 14 residues. The DNA of the CDR3 is TGTGCTAGTGGTCCAAGGACAGCGTACAATGAGCAGTTCTTC. It is translated as CASGPRTAYNEQFF.

The chain has TRBV3-1 and TRBJ1-6; no clear D gene. The length of the CDR3 is 15 residues. In germline, CDR1 is LGHDT, CDR2 YNNKEL (reference sequence). The ends were cut back, 1 base at V and 10 bases at J, with 14 bases in the middle. As DNA, the CDR3 is TGTGCCAGCAGCCAAGGATCTATGATGGGCTCACCCCTCCACTTT. Its translation is CASSQGSMMGSPLHF.

Details on this clonotype: An end of the junction differs from the germline gene, which may be a read error. The CDR3 region is CACSLNSASGTPLHF. CDR3 DNA sequence: TGTGCCTGCAGCTTAAACAGCGCGTCCGGGACACCCCTCCACTTT. V gene TRBV7-6 combines with J gene TRBJ1-6, with unresolved D. The CDR3 is 15 residues long. CDR1 and CDR2 from the germline V gene are SGHVS and FNYEAQ.

This clonotype was counted ten times or more. The chain uses TRBV9 and TRBJ2-5, with 7 positions matching TRBD1. Per germline, CDR1 SGDLS and CDR2 YYNGEE. The ends lost 0 bases at V and 5 bases at J; junction bases unmatched: 4. This CDR3 is built from 14 residues. The CDR3 loop is CASSVGEDRETQYF. In DNA form, the CDR3 reads TGTGCCAGCAGCGTAGGAGAGGACAGGGAGACCCAGTACTTC. Drawing the rest from reference TRBV9 and TRBJ2-5, the complete variable domain is DSGVTQTPKHLITATGQRVTLRCSPRSGDLSVYWYQQSLDQGLQFLIQYYNGEERAKGNILERFSAQQFPDLHSELNLSSLELGDSALYFCASSVGEDRETQYFGPGTRLLVL.

Many counts were recorded for this clonotype. This chain links TRBV10-3 with TRBJ2-7; TRBD1 agrees at 9 bases. The germline CDR1 and CDR2 sequences are ENHRY and SYGVKD. The CDR3 runs 15 residues. Losses at the gene ends were 4 bases for V and 2 bases for J; bases not matched to a gene: 6. CDR3 amino acids: CAISGGTGSTYEQYF. The CDR3 coding sequence is TGTGCCATCAGTGGGGGGACAGGGTCAACCTACGAGCAGTACTTC.

Note on this clonotype: A much larger clonotype is one base distant, so this may be a read error. The genes are TRBV6-1 and TRBJ2-6; perhaps TRBD2 as D (5 bases). Per the germline V gene, CDR1 is MNHNS and CDR2 is SASEGT. The ends were cut back, 4 bases at V and 3 bases at J, with 16 bases in the middle. The CDR3 sequence is 17 residues long. The CDR3 coding sequence is TGTGCCAGCAGTGTAAGGACTGCCCTCTGTGGGGCCAACGTCCTGACTTTC. Amino acids: CASSVRTALCGANVLTF.

Comment on this clonotype: Given the absence of the conserved phenylalanine or tryptophan at the CDR3 end, a read error is likely. The genes are TRBV5-1 and TRBJ2-2, with 14 bases matching TRBD2. The CDR3 totals 18 residues. The V segment lost 4 bases and the J segment 6 bases; nucleotides outside the gene matches: 11. From germline, CDR1 is SGHRS and CDR2 YFSETQ. CDR3 loop: CASSPGTSGRHGPGELFL. For the CDR3, the DNA is TGCGCCAGCAGCCCCGGGACTAGCGGGAGACATGGACCCGGGGAGCTGTTTCTT.

The chain joins TRBV20-1 to TRBJ1-6; D remains ambiguous. The CDR3 is 11 residues long. Between the trimmed V and J ends, which lost 3 bases and 10 bases, there was a span of 7 bases. Germline loops: CDR1 DFQATT, CDR2 SNEGSKA (reference sequence). The CDR3 sequence: CSARVDSPLHF. CDR3 DNA sequence: TGCAGTGCTAGGGTCGACTCACCCCTCCACTTT.

The CDR3 bases are TGTGCCAGCAGTTTTGGGATTGGTAATCAGCCCCAGCATTTT. It yields the protein CASSFGIGNQPQHF. The chain employs TRBV12-3 or TRBV12-4 and TRBJ1-5; D call uncertain. The V gene lost 3 bases and the J gene lost 4 bases, with 10 bases spanning the gap. The CDR3 sequence is 14 residues long.

Turning to this clonotype: This could be a read error, since a much larger clone is one nucleotide away. No conserved phenylalanine or tryptophan is present at the end of the CDR3, so a read error is the likely explanation. The V call is TRBV5-4, the J call TRBJ2-3; 9 bases match TRBD2. After removal of 2 bases from V and 6 bases from J, the junction contained 10 bases not matched to a gene. Per germline, CDR1 SGHNT and CDR2 YYREEE (reference sequence). CDR3 length: 16 amino acids. CDR3 residues: CASSLYSGSDGDTQYV. For the CDR3, the DNA is TGTGCCAGCAGCTTATATAGCGGGAGTGATGGGGATACGCAGTATGTT.

The genes are TRBV20-1 and TRBJ2-2, with TRBD2 identical over 16 bases. The CDR3 consists of 17 residues. J gave up 5 bases and V 1 base, and 4 bases lay outside the gene matches. Per the germline V gene, CDR1 is DFQATT and CDR2 is SNEGSKA (reference sequence). CDR3 coding DNA: TGCAGTGCTAGAGTAGGGACTAGCGGGGGGGCTACCGGGGAGCTGTTTTTT. It yields the protein CSARVGTSGGATGELFF.

V gene TRBV5-1 combines with J gene TRBJ1-2; no clear D gene. V was clipped by 3 bases and J by 8 bases, with 14 bases between them. This CDR3 is 13 amino acids long. Germline lookup yields CDR1 SGHRS and CDR2 YFSETQ. As DNA, the CDR3 is TGCGCCAGCAGCTCGGAGCCTGTAGGGGGCTACACCTTC. Translated: CASSSEPVGGYTF.

In its sample, this clonotype was seen many times. The chain couples TRBV30 to TRBJ1-4; D gene uncertain. Germline V gene lookup returns CDR1 GTSNPN and CDR2 SVGIG (reference sequence). Trimming removed 3 bases from V and 7 bases from J, with 9 bases in between. The CDR3 totals 12 residues. CDR3 coding DNA: TGTGCCTGGAGCGTCGCCGGTGAAAAACTGTTTTTT. Protein product: CAWSVAGEKLFF.

This clonotype was seen at least ten times. The chain is built from TRBV20-1 and TRBJ2-3; TRBD2 is a possible D gene (6 bases). Germline loops: CDR1 DFQATT, CDR2 SNEGSKA (reference sequence). This CDR3 is 14 amino acids long. Deletions cut 5 bases from V and 0 bases from J, with 12 bases between. The CDR3 reads CSASLATSTDTQYF. The CDR3 region has the DNA TGCAGTGCTTCCCTAGCGACTAGCACAGATACGCAGTATTTT.